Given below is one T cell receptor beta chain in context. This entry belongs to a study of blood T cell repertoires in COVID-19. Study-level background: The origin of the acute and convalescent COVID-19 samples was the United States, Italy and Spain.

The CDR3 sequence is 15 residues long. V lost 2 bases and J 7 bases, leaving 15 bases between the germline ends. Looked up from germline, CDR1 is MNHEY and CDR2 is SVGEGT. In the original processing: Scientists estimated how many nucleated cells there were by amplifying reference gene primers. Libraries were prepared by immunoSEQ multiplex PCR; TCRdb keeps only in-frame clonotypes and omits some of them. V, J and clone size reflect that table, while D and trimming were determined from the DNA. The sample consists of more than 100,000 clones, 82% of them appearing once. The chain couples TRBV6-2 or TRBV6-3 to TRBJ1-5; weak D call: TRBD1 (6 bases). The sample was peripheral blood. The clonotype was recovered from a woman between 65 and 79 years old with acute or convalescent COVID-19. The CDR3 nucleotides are TGTGCCAGCAGTTACGAAGGCAGGGGCGAGCAGCCCCAGCATTTT. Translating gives CASSYEGRGEQPQHF.